The present T cell receptor beta chain was sequenced within a study of shared clonotypes between healthy human individuals. To note about this clone: The sample has other DNA sequences that encode this CDR3 too.

The CDR3 contains 15 residues. Germline lookup yields CDR1 SGHTA and CDR2 FQGNSA. Germline trimming cut 1 base from V and 4 bases from J; bases unmatched to any gene: 5. TCRdb's copy holds only in-frame clones and misses some; the assay was immunoSEQ multiplex PCR. The sample contains over 2 million clones, about 90% of which appear only once. This clonotype originated in a young man in good health. Some clones in this sample may be carry-over from other donors' samples. Sequenced: naive CD4+ T cells from PBMCs. Regarding subset: CD45RA+ positively selected. J is TRBJ2-3 and V is TRBV7-2; TRBD2 agrees at 7 bases. The CDR3 sequence: CASSLVAGAADTQYF. CDR3 sequence (DNA): TGTGCCAGCAGCTTAGTTGCGGGAGCGGCAGATACGCAGTATTTT.